The 4 T cell receptor beta chains reported below all come from one sample, sequenced in a study of cytomegalovirus exposure and HLA in healthy donors. 13 Jbeta primers and 60 Vbeta primers were used for the PCR. Here immunoSEQ multiplex PCR was the method, and the copy in TCRdb shows in-frame clones only, minus some. The data contain 200,000 or so clones, approximately 82% of them singletons. The sample taken for sequencing was PBMCs. The receptors were gathered from a woman aged 18 to 35 in good health and CMV-seropositive.

The V call is TRBV19, the J call TRBJ1-2; TRBD1 aligns across 9 bases. The germline V gene encodes CDR1 LNHDA and CDR2 SQIVND (reference sequence). Germline trimming cut 11 bases from V and 6 bases from J; bases unmatched to any gene: 10. The CDR3 length is 13 residues. CDR3 nucleotides: TGTGCCCTAAGTTCGGGACAGGGAGATGGCTACACCTTC. Its protein is CALSSGQGDGYTF.

The sample holds a few counts of this clone. J is TRBJ2-1 and V is TRBV15, with 11 nucleotides matching TRBD2. This CDR3 has 13 residues. Trimming cost V 10 bases and J 4 bases; bases outside gene matches: 3. CDR1 LNHNV and CDR2 YYDKDF come from the germline V gene (reference sequence). CDR3 DNA sequence: TGTGCCATCCGGACTAGCGGGTACAATGAGCAGTTCTTC. Translation: CAIRTSGYNEQFF.

This chain links TRBV10-1 with TRBJ1-1; D remains ambiguous. Trimming stripped 3 bases from V and 4 bases from J, with 12 bases between. The CDR3 has 14 residues. The germline CDR1 and CDR2 sequences are WNHNN and SYGVQD (reference sequence). The CDR3 loop is CASSEAVVGTEAFF. CDR3 DNA sequence: TGCGCCAGCAGTGAAGCGGTTGTCGGCACTGAAGCTTTCTTT.

The chain has TRBV28 and TRBJ1-1; D is uncertain. Germline-derived CDR1 and CDR2 are MDHEN and SYDVKM. Trimming cost V 3 bases and J 1 base, with 9 bases left between them. The CDR3 is made up of 14 amino acids. CDR3 residues: CASSLNAGNTEAFF. CDR3 nucleotides: TGTGCCAGCAGTTTGAATGCAGGGAACACTGAAGCTTTCTTT.